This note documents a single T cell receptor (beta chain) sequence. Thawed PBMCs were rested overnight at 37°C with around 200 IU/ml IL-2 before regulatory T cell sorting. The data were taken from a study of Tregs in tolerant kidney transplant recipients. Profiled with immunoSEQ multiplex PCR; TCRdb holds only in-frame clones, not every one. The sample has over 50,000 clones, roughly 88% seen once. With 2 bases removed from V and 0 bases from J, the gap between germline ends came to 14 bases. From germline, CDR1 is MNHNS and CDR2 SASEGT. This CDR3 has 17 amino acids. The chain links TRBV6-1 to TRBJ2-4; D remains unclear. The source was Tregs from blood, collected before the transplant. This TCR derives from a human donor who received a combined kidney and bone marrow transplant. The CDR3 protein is CASSERGVGVAKNIQYF. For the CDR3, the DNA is TGTGCCAGCAGTGAAAGAGGTGTCGGAGTAGCCAAAAACATTCAGTACTTC.